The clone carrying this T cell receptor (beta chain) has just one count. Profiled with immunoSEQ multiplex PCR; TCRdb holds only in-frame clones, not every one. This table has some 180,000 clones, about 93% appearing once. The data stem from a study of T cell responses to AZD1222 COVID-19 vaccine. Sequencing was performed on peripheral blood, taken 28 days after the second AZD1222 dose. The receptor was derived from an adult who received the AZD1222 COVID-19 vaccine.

The CDR3 is CASSLPHYTSSYNSPLHF. Here the CDR3 DNA reads TGTGCCAGCAGCTTACCCCACTACACGAGCTCCTATAATTCACCCCTCCACTTT. The V and J genes are TRBV7-2 and TRBJ1-6; D ambiguous. CDR3 length: 18 amino acids. Between the trimmed V and J ends, which lost 2 bases and 0 bases, there was a span of 14 bases. CDR1 is SGHTA and CDR2 is FQGNSA in the germline V gene. The entire variable domain, with the rest obtained from reference TRBV7-2 and TRBJ1-6, is as follows: GAGVSQSPSNKVTEKGKDVELRCDPISGHTALYWYRQSLGQGLEFLIYFQGNSAPDKSGLPSDRFSAERTGGSVSTLTIQRTQQEDSAVYLCASSLPHYTSSYNSPLHFGNGTRLTVT.